Below, one T cell receptor beta chain is given with its context. Its antigen is still unknown. A much bigger clone sits one base away, suggesting this may be a read error. These data belong to a study of blood T cells in healthy people across ages. The CDR3 totals 15 residues. Germline values: CDR1 LGHNA, CDR2 YSLEER. Study-wide results and caveats: Relative to aged donors, long-lived donors carried more naive CD4+ cells and displayed higher diversity.

A second roughly 6 to 11 cycle PCR used barcoded and J-beta primers. At least 3 million CDR3-containing paired-end reads were obtained per sample. Via MiXCR, TCRdb re-called the 5' RACE reads, giving one row per CDR3 protein. This table holds 750,000 to 1,000,000 distinct CDR3 sequences, about 27% found once. Each donor was a healthy Caucasian individual from Russia, aged roughly 6 to 90. The data also belong to a second study, concerning T cells of mothers and their children. That work states: Each mother yielded more than 8.5 million TCR beta CDR3 reads. Each child yielded 2.5 million to 3 million reads.

Sequenced input: blood. The origin of this receptor is a woman between 35 and 50 years old in good health. The rearrangement uses TRBV4-3 and TRBJ2-3; D ambiguous. CDR3 nucleotides: TGCGCCAGCAGCCAAGTACTGGTTAGCACAGCTACGCAGTATTTT. Encoded protein: CASSQVLVSTATQYF.